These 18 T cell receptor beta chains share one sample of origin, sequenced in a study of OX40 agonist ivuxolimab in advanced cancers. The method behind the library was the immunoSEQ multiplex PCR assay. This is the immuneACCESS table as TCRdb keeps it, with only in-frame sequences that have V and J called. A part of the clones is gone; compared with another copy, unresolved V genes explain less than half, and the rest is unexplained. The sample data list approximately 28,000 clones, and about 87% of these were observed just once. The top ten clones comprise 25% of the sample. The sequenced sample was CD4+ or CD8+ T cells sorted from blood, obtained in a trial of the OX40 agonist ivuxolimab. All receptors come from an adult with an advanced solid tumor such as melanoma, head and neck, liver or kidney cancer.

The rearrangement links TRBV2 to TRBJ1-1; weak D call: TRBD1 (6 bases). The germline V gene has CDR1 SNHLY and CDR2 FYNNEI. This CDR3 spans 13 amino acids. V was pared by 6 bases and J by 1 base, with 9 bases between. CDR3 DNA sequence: TGTGCCAGCAGAAGGACAGAGAACACTGAAGCTTTCTTT. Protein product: CASRRTENTEAFF.

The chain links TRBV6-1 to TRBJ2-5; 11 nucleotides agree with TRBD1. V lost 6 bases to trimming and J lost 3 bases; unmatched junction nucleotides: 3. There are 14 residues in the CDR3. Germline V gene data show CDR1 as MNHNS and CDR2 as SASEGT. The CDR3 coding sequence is TGTGCCAGCAGCGAGGGACAGGGGGAAGAGACCCAGTACTTC. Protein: CASSEGQGEETQYF.

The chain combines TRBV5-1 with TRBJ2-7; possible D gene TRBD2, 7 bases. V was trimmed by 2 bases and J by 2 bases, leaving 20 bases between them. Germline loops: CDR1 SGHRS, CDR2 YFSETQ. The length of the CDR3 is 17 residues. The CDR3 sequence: CASSFGAGAGETYEQYF. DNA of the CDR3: TGCGCCAGCAGCTTTGGGGCGGGGGCAGGGGAAACCTACGAGCAGTACTTC.

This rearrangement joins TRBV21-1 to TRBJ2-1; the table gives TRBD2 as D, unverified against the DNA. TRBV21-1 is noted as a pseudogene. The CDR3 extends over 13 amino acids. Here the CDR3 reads CASSKALRGEQFF. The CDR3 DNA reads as TGTGCCAGCAGCAAAGCGCTTCGGGGTGAGCAGTTCTTC.

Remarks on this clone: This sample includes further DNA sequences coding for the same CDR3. The CDR3 sequence is CASSPGQGHEQYF. For the CDR3, the DNA is TGTGCCAGCTCACCCGGACAGGGCCACGAGCAGTACTTC. The V gene is TRBV18, the J gene TRBJ2-7; 8 bases are shared with TRBD1. The V gene's germline CDR1 is KGHSH and CDR2 LQKENI. With V trimmed by 3 bases and J by 5 bases, 3 bases remained unmatched. The CDR3 loop spans 13 amino acids.

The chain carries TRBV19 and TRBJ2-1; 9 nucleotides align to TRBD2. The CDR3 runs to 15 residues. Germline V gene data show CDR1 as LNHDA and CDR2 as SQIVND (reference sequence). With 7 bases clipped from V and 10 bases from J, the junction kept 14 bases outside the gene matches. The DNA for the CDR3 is TGTGCCAGTAACCCCGGGACTAGCTACCGAGGGGAGCAGTTCTTC. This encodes CASNPGTSYRGEQFF.

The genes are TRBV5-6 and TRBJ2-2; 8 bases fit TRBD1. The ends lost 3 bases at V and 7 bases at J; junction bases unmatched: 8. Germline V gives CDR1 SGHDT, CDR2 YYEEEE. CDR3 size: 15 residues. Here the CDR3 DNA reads TGTGCCAGCAGCTGGGACAGGCGATCCCACGGGGAGCTGTTTTTT. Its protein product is CASSWDRRSHGELFF.

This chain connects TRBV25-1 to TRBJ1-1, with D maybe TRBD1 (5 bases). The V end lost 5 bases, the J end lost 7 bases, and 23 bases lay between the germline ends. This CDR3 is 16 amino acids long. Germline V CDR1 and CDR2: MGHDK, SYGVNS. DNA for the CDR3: TGTGCCAGCAGTCCCTCAGGCGAGGTTAGGAGGGGTGAAGCTTTCTTT. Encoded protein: CASSPSGEVRRGEAFF.

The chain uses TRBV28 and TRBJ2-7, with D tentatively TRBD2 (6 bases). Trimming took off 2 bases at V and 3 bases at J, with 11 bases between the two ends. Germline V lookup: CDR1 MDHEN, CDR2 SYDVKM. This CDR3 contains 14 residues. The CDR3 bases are TGTGCCAGCAGTTTACGGCGGGGCCGCTACGAGCAGTACTTC. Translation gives CASSLRRGRYEQYF.

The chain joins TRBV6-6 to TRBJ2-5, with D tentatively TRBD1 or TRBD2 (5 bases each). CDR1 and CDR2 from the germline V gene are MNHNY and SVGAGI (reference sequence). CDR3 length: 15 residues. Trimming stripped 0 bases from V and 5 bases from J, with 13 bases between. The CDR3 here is CASSYSLRGGETQYF. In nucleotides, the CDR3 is TGTGCCAGCAGTTACTCGTTGAGGGGCGGGGAGACCCAGTACTTC.

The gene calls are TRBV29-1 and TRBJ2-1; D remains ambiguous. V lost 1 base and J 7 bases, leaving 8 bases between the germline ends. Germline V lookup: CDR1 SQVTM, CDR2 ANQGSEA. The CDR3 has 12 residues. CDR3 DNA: TGCAGCGTTGAAGTCCGCGTAAATGAGCAGTTCTTC. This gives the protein CSVEVRVNEQFF.

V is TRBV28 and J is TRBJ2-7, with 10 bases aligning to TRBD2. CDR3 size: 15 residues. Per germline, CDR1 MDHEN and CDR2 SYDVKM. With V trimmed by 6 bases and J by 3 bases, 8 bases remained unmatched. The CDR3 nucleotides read TGTGCCAGCAGAGCTAGCGGGAGATTCCTCTACGAGCAGTACTTC. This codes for CASRASGRFLYEQYF.

The CDR3 protein is CASSPSSGRDNEQFF. The CDR3, as DNA: TGTGCCAGCTCACCATCTAGCGGGAGGGACAATGAGCAGTTCTTC. The chain carries TRBV18 and TRBJ2-1; TRBD2 agrees at 12 bases. The germline V gene has CDR1 KGHSH and CDR2 LQKENI. This CDR3 comprises 15 residues. J lost 5 bases, V lost 2 bases, and 1 base had no gene match.

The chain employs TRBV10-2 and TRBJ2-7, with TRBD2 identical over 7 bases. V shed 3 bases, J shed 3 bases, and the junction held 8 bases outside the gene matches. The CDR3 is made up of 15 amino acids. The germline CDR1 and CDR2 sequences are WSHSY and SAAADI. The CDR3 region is CASSDKLATLYEQYF. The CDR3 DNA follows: TGCGCCAGCAGTGATAAACTAGCGACCCTCTACGAGCAGTACTTC.

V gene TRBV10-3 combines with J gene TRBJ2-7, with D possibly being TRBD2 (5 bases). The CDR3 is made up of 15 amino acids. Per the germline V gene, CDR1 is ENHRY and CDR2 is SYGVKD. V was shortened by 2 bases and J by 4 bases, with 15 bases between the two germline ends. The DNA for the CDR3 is TGTGCCATCAGTGAGGGTCGGTGGGAGAGGTACGAGCAGTACTTC. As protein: CAISEGRWERYEQYF.

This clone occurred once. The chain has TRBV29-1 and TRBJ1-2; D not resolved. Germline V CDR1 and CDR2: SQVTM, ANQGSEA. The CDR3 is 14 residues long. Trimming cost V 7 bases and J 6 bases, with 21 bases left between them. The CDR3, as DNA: TGCAGCGCCCTGCGGGGTGGAAGAGGGAATGGCTACACCTTC. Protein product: CSALRGGRGNGYTF. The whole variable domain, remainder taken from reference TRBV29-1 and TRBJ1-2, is SAVISQKPSRDICQRGTSLTIQCQVDSQVTMMFWYRQQPGQSLTLIATANQGSEATYESGFVIDKFPISRPNLTFSTLTVSNMSPEDSSIYLCSALRGGRGNGYTFGSGTRLTVV.

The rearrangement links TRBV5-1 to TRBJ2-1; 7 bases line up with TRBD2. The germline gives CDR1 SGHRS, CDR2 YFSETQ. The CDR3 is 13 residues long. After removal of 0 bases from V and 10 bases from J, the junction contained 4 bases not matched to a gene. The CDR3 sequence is CASSLGLADEQFF. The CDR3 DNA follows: TGCGCCAGCAGCTTGGGGCTAGCGGACGAGCAGTTCTTC.

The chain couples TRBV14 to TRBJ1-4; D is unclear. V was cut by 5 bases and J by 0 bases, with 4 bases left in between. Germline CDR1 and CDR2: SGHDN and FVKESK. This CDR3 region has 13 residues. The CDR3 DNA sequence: TGTGCCAGCAGCAGGGCAACTAATGAAAAACTGTTTTTT. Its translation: CASSRATNEKLFF.